The source of this TCR beta chain is a study of blood T cell repertoires in COVID-19. In its sample, this clone was seen once. The protocol was immunoSEQ multiplex PCR, while the TCRdb copy is restricted to in-frame clones and leaves out a portion. Here the sample spans some 200,000 clones, 80% to 90% being singletons. Germline V gene sequence: CDR1 LNHDA, CDR2 SQIVND (reference sequence). Trimming cost V 3 bases and J 4 bases, with 13 bases left between them. The CDR3 contains 15 residues. V usage is TRBV19 and J usage is TRBJ1-5; D is perhaps TRBD1 (5 bases). This receptor was obtained from a woman aged 18 to 35 who had recovered from COVID-19. Source material: PBMCs or T cells enriched from blood (not recorded which). The CDR3 sequence: CASSMVTNRNQPQHF. As DNA, the CDR3 is TGTGCCAGTAGTATGGTTACTAACAGGAATCAGCCCCAGCATTTT.